The 27 T cell receptor beta chains below all came from one sample that was sequenced in a study of blood T cell repertoires in COVID-19 (TCRdb year 2020). Libraries were prepared through the immunoSEQ multiplex PCR assay. TCRdb provides this immuneACCESS table in a form limited to in-frame rearrangements. Some clones are lacking; in checked studies, under half of them reflect an unresolved V gene, and why the rest are absent is not known. This sample comprises around 210,000 clones, roughly 90% of them detected only once. The top ten hold 18% of the sample. The sample taken for sequencing was peripheral blood. These receptors originate from a man in his forties or fifties with COVID-19, enrolled during active disease.

This clone was detected only once. The chain couples TRBV5-1 to TRBJ2-7; D is perhaps TRBD1 (6 bases). CDR1 is SGHRS, CDR2 YFSETQ, per germline. Trimming cost V 6 bases and J 0 bases, with 13 bases left between them. The CDR3 is 14 amino acids. In DNA form, the CDR3 reads TGCGCCAGCAAACTGCAGGGGAGCTCCTACGAGCAGTACTTC. Translating gives CASKLQGSSYEQYF.

As for this clone: Sequence at one end of the junction differs from germline and may be a read error. The chain joins TRBV7-7 to TRBJ2-5; a weak D match, TRBD2 (5 bases). Germline V gives CDR1 SSHAT, CDR2 FNYEAQ (reference sequence). The CDR3 sequence is 12 residues long. The CDR3 nucleotides are TGTGCTAGCAGCCCTAGCCAGGAGACCCAGTACTTC. It translates to CASSPSQETQYF.

In its sample, this clone was seen once. The V call is TRBV7-3, the J call TRBJ2-5; 8 bases agree with TRBD2. After removal of 0 bases from V and 5 bases from J, the junction contained 8 bases not matched to a gene. CDR1 is SGHTA and CDR2 is FQGTGA in the germline V gene. This CDR3 has 16 amino acids. The CDR3 is CASSLTPGSGIETQYF. CDR3 nucleotide sequence: TGTGCCAGCAGCTTAACCCCTGGTAGCGGGATCGAGACCCAGTACTTC.

This clone occurred a few times. The chain is built from TRBV6-4 and TRBJ1-5, with D possibly TRBD1 on 6 matching bases. CDR1 is MRHNA and CDR2 is SNTAGT in the germline V gene. The CDR3 length is 17 residues. Deletions cut 10 bases from V and 0 bases from J, with 22 bases between. This CDR3 is CAIDYNTGSYSNQPQHF. In DNA, the CDR3 is TGTGCCATCGATTATAATACAGGGAGCTATAGCAATCAGCCCCAGCATTTT.

In DNA form, the CDR3 reads TGTGCCAGCAGTGTCAACCGGGACAGGGCGGGAGATACGCAGTATTTT. Its protein product is CASSVNRDRAGDTQYF. The chain has TRBV6-1 and TRBJ2-3; TRBD1 agrees at 9 bases. With V trimmed by 4 bases and J by 5 bases, 10 bases remained unmatched. The germline gives CDR1 MNHNS, CDR2 SASEGT. The CDR3 spans 16 residues.

The chain carries TRBV30 and TRBJ1-2; no clear D. Germline V gene lookup returns CDR1 GTSNPN and CDR2 SVGIG (reference sequence). The CDR3 sequence is 16 residues long. V lost 2 bases, J lost 4 bases, and 20 bases lay in between. The CDR3 DNA sequence: TGTGCCTGGAGTCCTGGGTACTTGGGTAGAGGCTATGGCTACACCTTC. It yields the protein CAWSPGYLGRGYGYTF.

The chain couples TRBV6-2 or TRBV6-3 to TRBJ2-6; TRBD1 aligns across 8 bases. The germline CDR1 and CDR2 sequences are MNHEY and SVGEGT. The CDR3 runs to 19 residues. V was pared by 3 bases and J by 4 bases, with 14 bases of the junction left unmatched. CDR3 protein: CASSYSTTGAARGANVLTF. DNA for the CDR3: TGTGCCAGCAGTTATAGTACGACAGGGGCCGCGAGAGGGGCCAACGTCCTGACTTTC.

At least ten counts were recorded for this clone. The chain recombines TRBV7-9 with TRBJ1-1; TRBD1 matches at 9 bases. The V and J ends lost 5 bases and 7 bases, in that order; junction bases with no gene match: 11. Germline V CDR1 and CDR2: SEHNR, FQNEAQ (reference sequence). This CDR3 spans 15 amino acids. The CDR3 is CASSLDQGQGIEAFF. The DNA for the CDR3 is TGTGCCAGCAGCCTAGATCAAGGACAGGGGATTGAAGCTTTCTTT.

The rearrangement links TRBV5-1 to TRBJ1-1; TRBD1 agrees at 9 bases. Losses at the gene ends were 3 bases for V and 1 base for J; bases not matched to a gene: 7. This CDR3 region has 16 residues. The germline gives CDR1 SGHRS, CDR2 YFSETQ. The CDR3 loop reads CASSYGQGWENTEAFF. CDR3 coding DNA: TGCGCCAGCAGCTACGGACAGGGGTGGGAGAACACTGAAGCTTTCTTT.

The rearrangement uses TRBV21-1 and TRBJ2-2; TRBD2, the table's D call, lacks a check against the DNA. TRBV21-1 is a documented pseudogene. The CDR3 runs 16 residues. The CDR3 is CASSKREGAGSGELFF. CDR3 DNA: TGTGCCAGCAGCAAACGTGAGGGAGCAGGCTCCGGGGAGCTGTTTTTT.

This chain connects TRBV24-1 to TRBJ2-3, with D tentatively TRBD2 (6 bases). Germline CDR1 and CDR2: KGHDR and SFDVKD. The germline V and J ends were trimmed by 9 bases and 5 bases, with 14 bases remaining between them. This CDR3 comprises 13 residues. The CDR3 bases are TGTGCCACCGGGACTCCGCTTGGAGATACGCAGTATTTT. This encodes CATGTPLGDTQYF.

The rearrangement uses TRBV19 and TRBJ1-6; D unclear. Trimming removed 5 bases from V and 11 bases from J, with 16 bases in between. The CDR3 consists of 14 residues. Germline V gives CDR1 LNHDA, CDR2 SQIVND (reference sequence). CDR3 DNA sequence: TGTGCCAGTAGTGAGACGGGGTTGGGTGCACCCCTCCACTTT. Translated: CASSETGLGAPLHF. Complete variable domain (other parts from reference TRBV19 and TRBJ1-6): DGGITQSPKYLFRKEGQNVTLSCEQNLNHDAMYWYRQDPGQGLRLIYYSQIVNDFQKGDIAEGYSVSREKKESFPLTVTSAQKNPTAFYLCASSETGLGAPLHFGNGTRLTVT.

This chain connects TRBV4-3 to TRBJ2-7; D gene unclear. This CDR3 has 15 amino acids. Germline V gives CDR1 LGHNA, CDR2 YSLEER. Trimming shortened V by 0 bases and J by 0 bases, and 9 bases separated the two germline ends. The CDR3 DNA is TGCGCCAGCAGCCAAGACGCAGGTGCCTCCTACGAGCAGTACTTC. It translates to CASSQDAGASYEQYF.

V is TRBV5-1 and J is TRBJ2-5; 7 nucleotides match TRBD1. V was clipped by 1 base and J by 3 bases; unmatched bases: 6. CDR3 length: 15 amino acids. Germline V gene sequence: CDR1 SGHRS, CDR2 YFSETQ. The chain's CDR3 is CASSLTGVDEETQYF. The CDR3 DNA follows: TGCGCCAGCAGCTTGACAGGGGTTGACGAAGAGACCCAGTACTTC. Using reference TRBV5-1 and TRBJ2-5 for the parts outside the CDR3, the full variable domain is KAGVTQTPRYLIKTRGQQVTLSCSPISGHRSVSWYQQTPGQGLQFLFEYFSETQRNKGNFPGRFSGRQFSNSRSEMNVSTLELGDSALYLCASSLTGVDEETQYFGPGTRLLVL.

The V call is TRBV2, the J call TRBJ2-2; 12 bases align to TRBD2. The ends lost 7 bases at V and 6 bases at J; junction bases unmatched: 12. Per germline, CDR1 SNHLY and CDR2 FYNNEI. The CDR3 loop spans 17 amino acids. The CDR3 sequence is CASIRLAGAPVAGELFF. The CDR3 nucleotides read TGTGCCAGCATAAGACTAGCGGGGGCCCCAGTGGCCGGGGAGCTGTTTTTT. The variable domain in full, completed from reference TRBV2 and TRBJ2-2, reads EPEVTQTPSHQVTQMGQEVILRCVPISNHLYFYWYRQILGQKVEFLVSFYNNEISEKSEIFDDQFSVERPDGSNFTLKIRSTKLEDSAMYFCASIRLAGAPVAGELFFGEGSRLTVL.

This sequence joins TRBV5-1 and TRBJ1-2; tentative D call: TRBD1 (6 bases). V gave up 4 bases and J gave up 9 bases, with 13 bases separating them. The CDR3 is 12 amino acids. Germline CDR1 SGHRS, CDR2 YFSETQ. DNA for the CDR3: TGCGCCAGCAGCGCCCGGACAGAGAGCTACACCTTC. Translation gives CASSARTESYTF.

This clone showed up just once. Distinct nucleotide sequences in the sample also encode this CDR3. The rearrangement joins TRBV7-9 to TRBJ1-5; D remains ambiguous. The CDR3 length is 13 residues. CDR1 and CDR2 from the germline V gene are SEHNR and FQNEAQ (reference sequence). V lost 1 base to trimming and J lost 5 bases, with 6 bases between them. The CDR3 DNA reads as TGTGCCAGCAGCTTAGGGGCCGATCAGCCCCAGCATTTT. Translating it yields CASSLGADQPQHF. Full variable domain (missing parts from reference TRBV7-9 and TRBJ1-5): DTGVSQNPRHKITKRGQNVTFRCDPISEHNRLYWYRQTLGQGPEFLTYFQNEAQLEKSRLLSDRFSAERPKGSFSTLEIQRTEQGDSAMYLCASSLGADQPQHFGDGTRLSIL.

The chain is built from TRBV29-1 and TRBJ2-1; 9 bases align to TRBD1. The CDR3 loop spans 13 amino acids. V gave up 6 bases and J gave up 4 bases; unmatched junction bases: 4. Looked up from germline, CDR1 is SQVTM and CDR2 is ANQGSEA. CDR3 amino acids: CSVDRGMYNEQFF. The CDR3 bases are TGCAGCGTGGACAGGGGTATGTACAATGAGCAGTTCTTC.

The V call is TRBV11-1, the J call TRBJ2-5, with D possibly being TRBD1 (5 bases). The V end was cut by 8 bases, the J end by 2 bases, with 9 bases between. CDR1 and CDR2 (germline): SGHAT, FQDESV (reference sequence). The CDR3 extends over 12 amino acids. CDR3 amino acids: CASGQGQETQYF. DNA of the CDR3: TGTGCCAGCGGGCAGGGTCAAGAGACCCAGTACTTC.

The V call is TRBV21-1, the J call TRBJ2-7; TRBD1, the D gene given by the table, was not confirmed from the DNA. TRBV21-1 counts as a pseudogene. The CDR3 totals 13 residues. In DNA, the CDR3 is TGTGCCAGCAGTACAGAGACGGATCACGAGCAGTACTTC. Protein product: CASSTETDHEQYF.

This clone was counted between two and nine times. The gene calls are TRBV6-4 and TRBJ2-2, with 7 bases aligning to TRBD1. J was trimmed by 4 bases and V by 2 bases; bases with no gene match: 1. Germline V gene sequence: CDR1 MRHNA, CDR2 SNTAGT. The CDR3 extends over 14 amino acids. The CDR3 DNA sequence: TGTGCCAGCAGTGACGGGACAGCCACCGGGGAGCTGTTTTTT. This translates into CASSDGTATGELFF.

This chain joins TRBV7-2 and TRBJ2-5, with D unclear. With 4 bases removed from V and 0 bases from J, the gap between germline ends came to 3 bases. The germline CDR1 and CDR2 sequences are SGHTA and FQGNSA. The CDR3 is 12 residues long. The CDR3, as DNA: TGTGCCAGCAGCTCGTACCAAGAGACCCAGTACTTC. It codes for CASSSYQETQYF.

This chain joins TRBV29-1 and TRBJ1-1; no definite D call. With 0 bases removed from V and 3 bases from J, the gap between germline ends came to 11 bases. The germline V gene has CDR1 SQVTM and CDR2 ANQGSEA. This CDR3 contains 14 residues. CDR3 DNA sequence: TGCAGCGTTGAAGAGTCTGGCCGGGACACTGAAGCTTTCTTT. It is translated as CSVEESGRDTEAFF.

This CDR3 is CASSLVGDTYQPQHF. CDR3 nucleotide sequence: TGTGCCAGCAGCTTAGTCGGGGATACCTATCAGCCCCAGCATTTT. The J gene is TRBJ1-5, the V gene TRBV7-2; D unclear. The V end was cut by 1 base, the J end by 5 bases, with 12 bases between. The CDR3 is 15 amino acids. Looked up from germline, CDR1 is SGHTA and CDR2 is FQGNSA.

In its sample, this clone was seen once. The V call is TRBV2, the J call TRBJ2-1; 7 positions agree with TRBD2. J gave up 0 bases and V 5 bases, and 4 bases lay outside the gene matches. The germline CDR1 and CDR2 sequences are SNHLY and FYNNEI. CDR3 length equals 15 residues. The CDR3 reads CASSPREGSYNEQFF. The CDR3 bases are TGTGCCAGCAGTCCCAGGGAGGGCTCCTACAATGAGCAGTTCTTC. The entire variable domain, with the rest obtained from reference TRBV2 and TRBJ2-1, is as follows: EPEVTQTPSHQVTQMGQEVILRCVPISNHLYFYWYRQILGQKVEFLVSFYNNEISEKSEIFDDQFSVERPDGSNFTLKIRSTKLEDSAMYFCASSPREGSYNEQFFGPGTRLTVL.

The chain employs TRBV7-2 and TRBJ2-7, with a possible D match to TRBD1 (5 bases). Germline assignment: CDR1 SGHTA and CDR2 FQGNSA. V was pared by 1 base and J by 0 bases, with 10 bases between. The CDR3 has 15 residues. The CDR3 spells CASSLGFRVSYEQYF. CDR3 nucleotide sequence: TGTGCCAGCAGCTTAGGTTTCAGGGTCTCCTACGAGCAGTACTTC.

The chain couples TRBV7-9 to TRBJ2-5; no definite D call. From germline, CDR1 is SEHNR and CDR2 FQNEAQ (reference sequence). V lost 2 bases to trimming and J lost 1 base, with 11 bases between them. This CDR3 is 15 amino acids long. The CDR3 loop is CASSLRVGPQETQYF. CDR3 sequence (DNA): TGTGCCAGCAGCTTAAGAGTGGGCCCCCAAGAGACCCAGTACTTC.